This T cell receptor (beta chain) was identified during a study of T-cell reconstitution after alpha-beta-depleted transplantation in children. The CDR3 has 16 amino acids. The ends lost 0 bases at V and 7 bases at J; junction bases unmatched: 6. Looked up from germline, CDR1 is SGHDN and CDR2 is FVKESK. TCRbeta library construction was performed incorporating unique molecular identifiers. A single record per CDR3 protein comes from TCRdb applying MiXCR to the PCR reads. In the table there are about 830,000 distinct CDR3 sequences, approximately 15% of which are singletons. Sequenced here: PBMCs, mostly from graft donor cells, sampled 360 days after TCRalphabeta/CD19-depleted stem cell transplant. The sequence was obtained from a male patient between 10 and 17 years old who had a stem cell transplant for acute lymphoblastic leukemia, so the T cells may come from the graft donor. The chain uses TRBV14 and TRBJ2-7; TRBD2 matches 13 bases. The DNA for the CDR3 is TGTGCCAGCAGCCAAGATCGAGGACTAGCGGGAGTAGAGCAGTACTTC. This translates into CASSQDRGLAGVEQYF. Based on the CDR3 plus reference TRBV14 and TRBJ2-7, the full variable domain is EAGVTQFPSHSVIEKGQTVTLRCDPISGHDNLYWYRRVMGKEIKFLLHFVKESKQDESGMPNNRFLAERTGGTYSTLKVQPAELEDSGVYFCASSQDRGLAGVEQYFGPGTRLTVT.